This entry lists 24 T cell receptor beta chains sequenced from one sample in a study of T-cell memory formation after mild COVID-19. TCRdb re-derived calls from the 5' RACE reads in MiXCR, one entry per CDR3 protein. The repertoire consists of approximately 210,000 distinct CDR3 sequences, with approximately 10% occurring once and the leading ten covering less than 4%. The sample comprised PBMCs or a T cell subset sorted from them (not recorded which). These receptors were obtained from a man between 18 and 29 years old who had mild COVID-19 (a few samples of this study predate the infection). Cell type and time point are not known.

The V and J genes are TRBV18 and TRBJ1-1, with TRBD1 matching 12 bases. Germline CDR1 and CDR2: KGHSH and LQKENI. This CDR3 is built from 15 residues. Trimming removed 5 bases from V and 11 bases from J; junction bases left unmatched: 12. The CDR3 here is CASSSPGQGARRAFF. The CDR3 nucleotides are TGTGCCAGCTCATCCCCGGGACAGGGGGCGCGGCGGGCTTTCTTT.

This clonotype was detected ten times or more. CDR3: CASSLAGQGRNYGYTF. DNA for the CDR3: TGTGCCAGCAGCTTGGCTGGACAGGGGAGGAACTATGGCTACACCTTC. The V and J genes are TRBV7-2 and TRBJ1-2; TRBD1 agrees at 9 bases. CDR3 length equals 16 residues. Germline V lookup: CDR1 SGHTA, CDR2 FQGNSA. The ends lost 3 bases at V and 2 bases at J; junction bases unmatched: 7. Complete variable domain (other parts from reference TRBV7-2 and TRBJ1-2): GAGVSQSPSNKVTEKGKDVELRCDPISGHTALYWYRQSLGQGLEFLIYFQGNSAPDKSGLPSDRFSAERTGGSVSTLTIQRTQQEDSAVYLCASSLAGQGRNYGYTFGSGTRLTVV.

The chain is built from TRBV29-1 and TRBJ2-1; D not certain. V was clipped by 0 bases and J by 9 bases, with 9 bases between them. The CDR3 runs 12 residues. In germline, CDR1 is SQVTM, CDR2 ANQGSEA. CDR3 in amino acids: CSVEEDTSEQFF. The CDR3, as DNA: TGCAGCGTTGAAGAAGATACCAGTGAGCAGTTCTTC.

The table lists this clonotype with many counts. A read error may account for a junction end that differs from germline. The chain couples TRBV18 to TRBJ2-1; 7 nucleotides match TRBD2. From germline, CDR1 is KGHSH and CDR2 LQKENI. The CDR3 runs 12 residues. CDR3 nucleotides: TGCGCCAGCAGTCCGGGGGGTAATGAGCAGTTCTTC. This codes for CASSPGGNEQFF.

CDR3 sequence (DNA): TGCGCCAGCAGCCGCACCGGGACAGGCTCGACAGGCGAGCAGTACTTC. It codes for CASSRTGTGSTGEQYF. The rearrangement links TRBV5-1 to TRBJ2-7, with TRBD1 matching 8 bases. V shed 4 bases and J 6 bases; nucleotides not matched to a gene: 15. This CDR3 has 16 amino acids. Germline V gives CDR1 SGHRS, CDR2 YFSETQ. The whole variable domain, remainder taken from reference TRBV5-1 and TRBJ2-7, is KAGVTQTPRYLIKTRGQQVTLSCSPISGHRSVSWYQQTPGQGLQFLFEYFSETQRNKGNFPGRFSGRQFSNSRSEMNVSTLELGDSALYLCASSRTGTGSTGEQYFGPGTRLTVT.

This clonotype showed up many times. CDR3 sequence reads: CASSLNGAQETQYF. CDR3 sequence (DNA): TGTGCCAGCAGCTTGAACGGGGCTCAAGAGACCCAGTACTTC. J is TRBJ2-5 and V is TRBV11-2; D may correspond to TRBD1 or TRBD2 (5 bases each). Trimming removed 3 bases at V and 2 bases at J, with 10 bases between. The germline CDR1 and CDR2 sequences are SGHAT and FQNNGV. CDR3 size: 14 residues.

This clonotype was detected only a few times. In nucleotides, the CDR3 is TGTGCCAGCAGTTACTCCGGGCAGGGTTTCGCCCAGCCCCAGCATTTT. Protein: CASSYSGQGFAQPQHF. This chain uses TRBV6-2 or TRBV6-3 with TRBJ1-5; D might be TRBD1 (5 bases). Per germline, CDR1 MNHEY and CDR2 SVGEGT. The CDR3 is 16 amino acids. V shed 0 bases and J shed 7 bases, with 16 bases lying between them.

Written as DNA, the CDR3 is TGTGCCACCAGCAGAGATACGGGACAGGGCTCCCTCGGCGAGCAGTACTTC. Its protein is CATSRDTGQGSLGEQYF. The chain carries TRBV15 and TRBJ2-7; 9 nucleotides agree with TRBD1. Germline loops: CDR1 LNHNV, CDR2 YYDKDF (reference sequence). This CDR3 contains 17 residues. V lost 0 bases and J lost 6; bases outside the gene matches: 12.

The table lists this clonotype with a few counts. The rearrangement uses TRBV5-1 and TRBJ1-4; 8 nucleotides match TRBD1. Trimming removed 4 bases from V and 5 bases from J; junction bases left unmatched: 7. This CDR3 has 15 residues. Germline-derived CDR1 and CDR2 are SGHRS and YFSETQ. Here the CDR3 reads CASSSLGTGNEKLFF. The CDR3 DNA is TGCGCCAGCAGCAGCCTCGGGACAGGAAATGAAAAACTGTTTTTT. Filled out from reference TRBV5-1 and TRBJ1-4, the complete variable domain reads KAGVTQTPRYLIKTRGQQVTLSCSPISGHRSVSWYQQTPGQGLQFLFEYFSETQRNKGNFPGRFSGRQFSNSRSEMNVSTLELGDSALYLCASSSLGTGNEKLFFGSGTQLSVL.

In this sample, this clonotype turned up a few times. V is TRBV12-3 or TRBV12-4 and J is TRBJ2-7, with 8 nucleotides matching TRBD1. Germline trimming cut 7 bases from V and 4 bases from J; bases unmatched to any gene: 3. This CDR3 is 12 amino acids long. CDR3 loop: CASKRDRYEQYF. In nucleotides, the CDR3 is TGTGCCAGCAAGAGGGACAGGTACGAGCAGTACTTC.

This clonotype was found once. The V and J genes are TRBV15 and TRBJ2-5; D might be TRBD2 (5 bases). V was trimmed by 5 bases and J by 1 base, leaving 14 bases between them. The CDR3 is made up of 15 amino acids. Germline loops: CDR1 LNHNV, CDR2 YYDKDF (reference sequence). CDR3 region: CATSPRWRIQETQYF. DNA for the CDR3: TGTGCCACCAGCCCGAGATGGAGGATCCAAGAGACCCAGTACTTC.

The chain links TRBV12-3 or TRBV12-4 to TRBJ2-5; tentatively, D is TRBD1 (5 bases). The CDR3 runs to 11 residues. The ends were cut back, 10 bases at V and 8 bases at J, with 14 bases in the middle. The CDR3, as DNA: TGTGCCATCGCTACAGGCTTTACCCAGTACTTC. Protein sequence: CAIATGFTQYF.

The chain links TRBV5-1 to TRBJ2-7; D not certain. V gave up 4 bases and J gave up 2 bases, with 16 bases separating them. Germline lookup yields CDR1 SGHRS and CDR2 YFSETQ. The CDR3 spans 15 residues. The CDR3 nucleotides read TGCGCCAGCAGCCCCGGACGAGTCGTGACCTACGAGCAGTACGTC. This encodes CASSPGRVVTYEQYV.

The sample holds a few counts of this clonotype. This may be a read error: a much more frequent sequence differs by one nucleotide. The CDR3: CASSPAGGSYNEQFF. In DNA form, the CDR3 reads TGTGCCAGCAGCCCCGCGGGGGGCTCCTACAATGAGCAGTTCTTC. The V and J genes are TRBV4-2 and TRBJ2-1, with 8 bases fitting TRBD2. The CDR3 extends over 15 amino acids. Germline values: CDR1 LGHNA, CDR2 YNFKEQ. With V trimmed by 4 bases and J by 0 bases, 2 bases remained unmatched.

This clonotype came up a few times. This chain links TRBV10-3 with TRBJ2-7; TRBD1 matches at 7 bases. Losses at the gene ends were 6 bases for V and 7 bases for J; bases not matched to a gene: 12. There are 14 residues in the CDR3. The germline gives CDR1 ENHRY, CDR2 SYGVKD. CDR3 region: CAISRDRAAEEQYF. The CDR3 region has the DNA TGTGCCATCAGCCGGGACAGAGCCGCGGAGGAGCAGTACTTC.

This clonotype came up a few times. V gene TRBV12-5 combines with J gene TRBJ2-5; 8 nucleotides match TRBD1. J gave up 1 base and V 1 base, and 2 bases lay outside the gene matches. CDR3 length equals 15 residues. Germline CDR1 is LGHNT and CDR2 is FRNRAP. As DNA, the CDR3 is TGTGCTAGTGGTTTGGCAGGACAGGGCCAAGAGACCCAGTACTTC. The encoded protein is CASGLAGQGQETQYF.

In this sample, this clonotype turned up a few times. The chain carries TRBV20-1 and TRBJ1-6, with TRBD1 matching 7 bases. The trim removed 3 bases at V and 2 bases at J, leaving 1 base unmatched. Per the germline V gene, CDR1 is DFQATT and CDR2 is SNEGSKA (reference sequence). The CDR3 is 14 amino acids. CDR3 sequence (DNA): TGCAGTGCTAGTACAGGGGCCTATAATTCACCCCTCCACTTT. It is translated as CSASTGAYNSPLHF.

The chain carries TRBV20-1 and TRBJ1-4; TRBD1 agrees at 7 bases. Germline CDR1 and CDR2: DFQATT and SNEGSKA (reference sequence). V trimming: 0 bases; J trimming: 4 bases; junction bases outside the gene matches: 5. The CDR3 has 15 residues. The CDR3 reads CSARDPTGSNEKLFF. In DNA form, the CDR3 reads TGCAGTGCTAGAGACCCGACAGGGAGTAATGAAAAACTGTTTTTT.

This clonotype was seen a handful of times. The chain has TRBV11-2 and TRBJ2-1; a weak D match, TRBD1 (6 bases). The V and J ends lost 5 bases and 0 bases respectively, with 17 bases between them. The CDR3 is 17 amino acids. CDR1 is SGHAT, CDR2 FQNNGV, per germline. The DNA of the CDR3 is TGTGCCAGCAGCCCAAGACAGGCGACGAGCTCCTACAATGAGCAGTTCTTC. Its protein is CASSPRQATSSYNEQFF.

This clonotype was seen only a few times. This chain joins TRBV12-3 or TRBV12-4 and TRBJ1-1; no firm D call. The CDR3 loop spans 13 amino acids. V gave up 3 bases and J gave up 7 bases, with 12 bases separating them. The CDR3 DNA sequence: TGTGCCAGCAGTTTCGAGATCTGGGGTGAAGCTTTCTTT. This sequence encodes CASSFEIWGEAFF.

This clonotype was seen a few times. The chain couples TRBV12-3 or TRBV12-4 to TRBJ1-2; no clear D gene. V was pared by 4 bases and J by 7 bases, with 13 bases between. The CDR3 extends over 13 amino acids. The CDR3 DNA reads as TGTGCCAGCAGTTGGTACCCCTACCCTGGCTACACCTTC. It encodes CASSWYPYPGYTF.

The V call is TRBV3-1, the J call TRBJ1-2, with D unresolved. Germline loops: CDR1 LGHDT, CDR2 YNNKEL (reference sequence). Trimming left V 1 base short and J 5 bases short, with 14 bases between. This CDR3 region has 15 residues. The CDR3 region is CASSQVLSRSYGYTF. The CDR3 DNA reads as TGTGCCAGCAGCCAAGTGCTGTCCAGATCGTATGGCTACACCTTC.

This clonotype was detected a few times. The J gene is TRBJ2-7, the V gene TRBV28; 8 bases map to TRBD2. The CDR3 length is 15 residues. Germline values: CDR1 MDHEN, CDR2 SYDVKM. V shed 4 bases, J shed 7 bases, and the junction held 12 bases outside the gene matches. CDR3 in DNA: TGTGCCAGCAGTTCCCCCGGGGGGGTGCCGGGAGAGCAGTACGTC. Protein product: CASSSPGGVPGEQYV.

This clonotype occurred a few times. The chain's CDR3 is CASSLVLQGNYGYTF. CDR3 sequence (DNA): TGTGCCAGCAGCTTAGTACTTCAGGGTAACTATGGCTACACCTTC. The chain joins TRBV7-2 to TRBJ1-2; D perhaps matches TRBD1 (5 bases). Germline CDR1 reads SGHTA; CDR2 reads FQGNSA. This CDR3 comprises 15 residues. The V end was cut by 1 base, the J end by 1 base, with 10 bases between.